One T cell receptor beta chain is described in this entry. Deletions cut 1 base from V and 4 bases from J, with 8 bases between. Germline-derived CDR1 and CDR2 are MNHNS and SASEGT. CDR3 length: 14 amino acids. Libraries were prepared by immunoSEQ multiplex PCR; TCRdb keeps only in-frame clonotypes and omits some of them. The table records around 25,000 clones, roughly 80% of them present only once. This sample stems from a study of OX40 agonist ivuxolimab in advanced cancers. This clonotype originated in an adult with an advanced solid tumor such as melanoma, head and neck, liver or kidney cancer. The source was CD4+ or CD8+ T cells sorted from blood, collected in a trial of the OX40 agonist ivuxolimab. The chain carries TRBV6-1 and TRBJ1-5; no clear D. CDR3 in amino acids: CASSEVQPNQPQHF. The CDR3 DNA reads TGTGCCAGCAGTGAAGTACAGCCGAATCAGCCCCAGCATTTT.